These 27 T cell receptor beta chains were all obtained from the same sample, sequenced in a study of blood T cell repertoires in COVID-19. The assay was immunoSEQ multiplex PCR, and TCRdb's table has in-frame clones only and misses some. The sample yields about 270,000 clones, 86% seen once. The material sequenced was peripheral blood. These receptors were collected from a woman in her twenties or thirties with COVID-19, enrolled during active disease.

The chain has TRBV27 and TRBJ1-1, with a weak D call TRBD1 (5 bases). Deletions cut 2 bases from V and 2 bases from J, with 21 bases between. The CDR3 runs to 18 residues. Germline CDR1 MNHEY, CDR2 SMNVEV (reference sequence). DNA of the CDR3: TGTGCCAGCAGTTTAAATCCCGCGTCCAGGGTGGGAAACACTGAAGCTTTCTTT. It codes for CASSLNPASRVGNTEAFF.

The rearrangement joins TRBV15 to TRBJ1-5; D ambiguous. CDR3 length: 15 residues. Germline CDR1 reads LNHNV; CDR2 reads YYDKDF (reference sequence). Trimming left V 0 bases short and J 4 bases short, with 10 bases between. The CDR3 DNA is TGTGCCACCAGCAGAGACCCGGGGAGAAATCAGCCCCAGCATTTT. It translates to CATSRDPGRNQPQHF.

The J gene is TRBJ1-1, the V gene TRBV18; D uncertain. CDR3 length: 15 residues. Germline assignment: CDR1 KGHSH and CDR2 LQKENI. V lost 3 bases, J lost 3 bases, and 14 bases lay in between. The CDR3: CASSPIRARDTEAFF. In nucleotides, the CDR3 is TGTGCCAGCTCACCTATCCGCGCTCGGGACACTGAAGCTTTCTTT.

The chain employs TRBV4-1 and TRBJ1-3; TRBD1 agrees at 8 bases. Trimming at V came to 0 bases and at J to 3 bases, leaving 1 base not matched to a gene. The CDR3 has 15 amino acids. Germline loops: CDR1 MGHRA, CDR2 YSYEKL. CDR3 residues: CASSQEGQVGNTIYF. CDR3 in DNA: TGCGCCAGCAGCCAAGAGGGACAGGTTGGAAACACCATATATTTT.

V usage is TRBV10-2 and J usage is TRBJ1-1, with a weak D call TRBD1 (6 bases). The CDR3 extends over 14 amino acids. V was trimmed by 4 bases and J by 11 bases, leaving 20 bases between them. The germline gives CDR1 WSHSY, CDR2 SAAADI. The CDR3 sequence is CASSVGGALNEAFF. In DNA form, the CDR3 reads TGCGCCAGCAGTGTTGGGGGGGCGCTTAATGAGGCTTTCTTT.

The V and J genes are TRBV4-1 and TRBJ2-3; D might be TRBD2 (6 bases). Trimming cost V 1 base and J 7 bases, with 9 bases left between them. This CDR3 has 13 amino acids. The germline V gene encodes CDR1 MGHRA and CDR2 YSYEKL. DNA of the CDR3: TGCGCCAGCAGCCAAGTAGCGGTGAATACGCAGTATTTT. Its translation: CASSQVAVNTQYF.

The chain employs TRBV5-1 and TRBJ1-1; 7 bases map to TRBD1. The junction had 4 bases not matched to a gene; V was cut back by 2 bases and J by 3 bases. CDR1 is SGHRS, CDR2 YFSETQ, per germline. This CDR3 spans 14 amino acids. The CDR3 here is CASSLGGVDTEAFF. The CDR3 nucleotides read TGCGCCAGCAGCTTAGGGGGCGTCGACACTGAAGCTTTCTTT.

V and J are TRBV11-2 and TRBJ2-7; weak D call: TRBD2 (7 bases). Germline values: CDR1 SGHAT, CDR2 FQNNGV. Trimming cost V 5 bases and J 3 bases, with 14 bases left between them. The CDR3 is made up of 14 amino acids. The CDR3 sequence: CASSAEGGGYEQYF. Here the CDR3 DNA reads TGTGCCAGCAGCGCAGAAGGGGGGGGCTACGAGCAGTACTTC.

This chain uses TRBV12-3 or TRBV12-4 with TRBJ2-3; a possible D gene is TRBD2 (6 bases). Trimming removed 6 bases from V and 8 bases from J, with 12 bases in between. This CDR3 contains 12 residues. The CDR3, as DNA: TGTGCCAGCAGCCCTCGGCGGGGTACGCAGTATTTT. It specifies CASSPRRGTQYF.

The CDR3 DNA reads as TGCGCCAGCAAGACATCGCTGAGCAATCAGCCCCAGCATTTT. Protein sequence: CASKTSLSNQPQHF. The V call is TRBV10-2, the J call TRBJ1-5; D not resolved. CDR3 size: 14 residues. V shed 7 bases and J shed 1 base, with 11 bases lying between them. CDR1 and CDR2 from the germline V gene are WSHSY and SAAADI.

This clone has just one count. At the DNA level, this CDR3 is encoded by other sequences in the same sample as well. The chain employs TRBV28 and TRBJ2-7; D uncertain. Germline lookup yields CDR1 MDHEN and CDR2 SYDVKM. The CDR3 is 11 residues long. Trimming removed 6 bases from V and 1 base from J, with 4 bases in between. This CDR3 reads CASRRSYEQYF. CDR3 nucleotide sequence: TGTGCCAGCAGGAGATCCTACGAGCAGTACTTC.

A single count supports this clone. The chain recombines TRBV28 with TRBJ1-2; D not resolved. Germline V gene lookup returns CDR1 MDHEN and CDR2 SYDVKM. The V end was cut by 6 bases, the J end by 6 bases, with 14 bases between. The CDR3 is 13 residues long. The CDR3 protein is CASSATFGNGYTF. In DNA form, the CDR3 reads TGTGCCAGCAGCGCGACATTCGGGAATGGCTACACCTTC.

The chain couples TRBV19 to TRBJ1-6; 11 nucleotides agree with TRBD1. CDR3 length: 15 residues. Germline CDR1 and CDR2: LNHDA and SQIVND (reference sequence). Trimming took 7 bases from V and 7 from J; bases not matched to a gene: 6. CDR3 protein: CASTYGTGGNSPLHF. CDR3 nucleotide sequence: TGTGCCAGTACCTACGGGACAGGGGGAAATTCACCCCTCCACTTT.

Comments on this clone: An end of the junction differs from the germline gene, which may be a read error. The V and J genes are TRBV5-5 and TRBJ1-2; the D is unclear. The CDR3 covers 14 residues. Germline V gives CDR1 SGHKS, CDR2 YYEKEE (reference sequence). CDR3 sequence: CASRLVGGRDGYTF. CDR3 in DNA: TGTGCCAGCAGGTTGGTGGGAGGGAGAGACGGCTACACCTTC.

CDR3 in amino acids: CASSPVVTGNYGYTF. CDR3 bases: TGTGCCAGCAGCCCAGTGGTGACAGGGAACTATGGCTACACCTTC. The chain employs TRBV7-6 and TRBJ1-2; 7 bases are shared with TRBD1. Trimming at V came to 5 bases and at J to 2 bases, leaving 8 bases not matched to a gene. The CDR3 totals 15 residues. CDR1 is SGHVS and CDR2 is FNYEAQ in the germline V gene.

The chain recombines TRBV2 with TRBJ2-5; tentative D call: TRBD1 (5 bases). Germline CDR1 and CDR2: SNHLY and FYNNEI. The CDR3 sequence is 15 residues long. V dropped 5 bases and J dropped 1 base, with 14 bases sitting between them. Here the CDR3 DNA reads TGTGCCAGCAGTCCTCTGGGGCAGCTCCAAGAGACCCAGTACTTC. Translating it yields CASSPLGQLQETQYF.

This chain joins TRBV7-6 and TRBJ1-2, with TRBD1 as a possible D gene (5 bases). CDR1 and CDR2 (germline): SGHVS, FNYEAQ. The CDR3 loop spans 15 amino acids. V gave up 1 base and J gave up 2 bases, with 11 bases separating them. CDR3 sequence reads: CASSLEQESNYGYTF. In DNA, the CDR3 is TGTGCCAGCAGCTTAGAACAGGAATCGAACTATGGCTACACCTTC.

The chain employs TRBV7-9 and TRBJ2-3; D is perhaps TRBD2 (5 bases). This CDR3 is 12 amino acids long. The germline V gene encodes CDR1 SEHNR and CDR2 FQNEAQ (reference sequence). With 5 bases removed from V and 3 bases from J, the gap between germline ends came to 6 bases. Written as DNA, the CDR3 is TGTGCCAGCAGCCCGGGGACAGATACGCAGTATTTT. As protein: CASSPGTDTQYF.

This chain connects TRBV13 to TRBJ2-1; 9 nucleotides agree with TRBD2. This CDR3 spans 14 amino acids. Germline loops: CDR1 PRHDT, CDR2 FYEKMQ (reference sequence). V was clipped by 2 bases and J by 10 bases; unmatched bases: 6. The DNA for the CDR3 is TGTGCCAGCAGCTTATTGGAGCGGGGGGACGAGCAGTTCTTC. Translated: CASSLLERGDEQFF.

This clone was seen a handful of times. This sequence joins TRBV7-8 and TRBJ1-2; D perhaps matches TRBD1 (6 bases). CDR3 length: 15 amino acids. Per the germline V gene, CDR1 is SGHVS and CDR2 is FQNEAQ. V was cut by 5 bases and J by 7 bases, with 20 bases left in between. In nucleotides, the CDR3 is TGTGCCAGCAGCCCCTCCGGGCAGGGGATGTCTGGCTACACCTTC. As protein: CASSPSGQGMSGYTF.

The rearrangement joins TRBV5-1 to TRBJ2-5, with D possibly TRBD2 on 7 matching bases. The germline CDR1 and CDR2 sequences are SGHRS and YFSETQ. The CDR3 extends over 14 amino acids. The ends were cut back, 4 bases at V and 1 base at J, with 11 bases in the middle. The CDR3 here is CASSRGGAQETQYF. CDR3 nucleotide sequence: TGCGCCAGCAGCCGTGGGGGGGCCCAAGAGACCCAGTACTTC.

This clone was seen only once. The V call is TRBV10-1, the J call TRBJ2-1, with TRBD2 matching 12 bases. Germline lookup yields CDR1 WNHNN and CDR2 SYGVQD (reference sequence). This CDR3 has 14 residues. V shed 1 base and J 13 bases; nucleotides not matched to a gene: 5. CDR3 sequence: CASSELTSGGHQFF. CDR3 bases: TGCGCCAGCAGTGAGTTGACTAGCGGGGGCCACCAGTTCTTC.

This chain connects TRBV2 to TRBJ1-6; 8 bases agree with TRBD1. Germline V lookup: CDR1 SNHLY, CDR2 FYNNEI. The ends lost 5 bases at V and 7 bases at J; junction bases unmatched: 7. The CDR3 spans 15 residues. CDR3 in DNA: TGTGCCAGCAGTTCCCTCGGACAGGGAAATTCACCCCTCCACTTT. This gives the protein CASSSLGQGNSPLHF.

This rearrangement joins TRBV18 to TRBJ1-2, with D possibly being TRBD1 (5 bases). Trimming removed 3 bases at V and 6 bases at J, with 17 bases between. The CDR3 is 15 amino acids. CDR1 and CDR2 from the germline V gene are KGHSH and LQKENI. DNA of the CDR3: TGTGCCAGCTCACCGCCGCGGTGGGGCCAACATGGCTACACCTTC. It encodes CASSPPRWGQHGYTF.

The V gene is TRBV11-2, the J gene TRBJ2-7; D not resolved. This CDR3 comprises 14 residues. Trimming took off 4 bases at V and 2 bases at J, with 12 bases between the two ends. Germline V gene lookup returns CDR1 SGHAT and CDR2 FQNNGV. CDR3 sequence (DNA): TGTGCCAGCAGCTCTAGATTAACGACCTACGAGCAGTACTTC. Protein sequence: CASSSRLTTYEQYF.

The rearrangement uses TRBV7-2 and TRBJ2-7, with TRBD2 matching 14 bases. Germline V gene sequence: CDR1 SGHTA, CDR2 FQGNSA. The V segment lost 6 bases and the J segment 4 bases; nucleotides outside the gene matches: 2. CDR3 length: 14 residues. The CDR3 region has the DNA TGTGCCAGCAGTTGGACTAGCGGGGGGTACGAGCAGTACTTC. Its translation is CASSWTSGGYEQYF.

This sequence joins TRBV5-1 and TRBJ2-1; tentative D call: TRBD2 (6 bases). V lost 0 bases and J 5 bases, leaving 18 bases between the germline ends. This CDR3 is 17 amino acids long. Germline V gene data show CDR1 as SGHRS and CDR2 as YFSETQ. The CDR3 nucleotides read TGCGCCAGCAGCTTGGCATCCGGGGGTGCCCGTAACAATGAGCAGTTCTTC. Translating it yields CASSLASGGARNNEQFF.